The entry that follows covers one T cell receptor beta chain sequence. PCR was performed using 60 Vbeta and 13 Jbeta primers. Clones were sequenced by immunoSEQ multiplex PCR, and TCRdb holds only the in-frame ones, with some missing. The sample has about 180,000 clones, around 83% seen once; the top ten hold around 1.2%. Trimming pared 6 bases from V and 0 bases from J, leaving 3 bases between. The CDR3 length is 13 residues. Germline V gene lookup returns CDR1 MNHNS and CDR2 SASEGT. This specimen belongs to a study of cytomegalovirus exposure and HLA in healthy donors. V is TRBV6-1 and J is TRBJ1-6; unclear D gene. The specimen was PBMCs. The sequence was collected from a girl aged 2 to 10 in good health and CMV-seropositive. The CDR3 nucleotides are TGTGCCAGCAGGAGCTCCTATAATTCACCCCTCCACTTT. Protein product: CASRSSYNSPLHF.